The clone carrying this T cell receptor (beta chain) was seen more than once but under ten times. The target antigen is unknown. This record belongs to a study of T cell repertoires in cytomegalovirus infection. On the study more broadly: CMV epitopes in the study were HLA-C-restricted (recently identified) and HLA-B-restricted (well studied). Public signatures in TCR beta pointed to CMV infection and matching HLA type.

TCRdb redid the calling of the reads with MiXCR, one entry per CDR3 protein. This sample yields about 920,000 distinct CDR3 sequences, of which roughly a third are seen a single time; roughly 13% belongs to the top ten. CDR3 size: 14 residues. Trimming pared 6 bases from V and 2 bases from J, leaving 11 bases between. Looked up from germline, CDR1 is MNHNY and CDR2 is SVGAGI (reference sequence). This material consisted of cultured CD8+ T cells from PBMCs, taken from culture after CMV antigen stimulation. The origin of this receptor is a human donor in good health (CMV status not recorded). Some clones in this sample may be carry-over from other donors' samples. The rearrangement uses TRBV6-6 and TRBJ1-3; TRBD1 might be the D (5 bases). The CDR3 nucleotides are TGTGCCAGCAGCCAGGGCCTAGCTGGAAACACCATATATTTT. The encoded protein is CASSQGLAGNTIYF.